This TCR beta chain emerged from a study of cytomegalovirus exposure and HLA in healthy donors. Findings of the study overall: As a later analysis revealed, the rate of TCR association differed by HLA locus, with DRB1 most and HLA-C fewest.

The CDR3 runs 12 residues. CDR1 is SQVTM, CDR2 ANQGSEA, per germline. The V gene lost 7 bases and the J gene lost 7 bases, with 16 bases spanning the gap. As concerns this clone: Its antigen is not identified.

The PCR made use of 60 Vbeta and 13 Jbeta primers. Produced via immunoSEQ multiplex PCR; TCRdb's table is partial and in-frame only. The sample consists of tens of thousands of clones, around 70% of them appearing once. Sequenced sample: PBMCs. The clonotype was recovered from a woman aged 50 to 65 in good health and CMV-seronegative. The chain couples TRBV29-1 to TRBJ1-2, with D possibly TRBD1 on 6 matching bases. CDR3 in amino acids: CSGLGDNGGYTF. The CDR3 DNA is TGCAGCGGCCTCGGGGACAACGGTGGCTACACCTTC.